This T cell receptor (beta chain) comes out of a study of memory CD4+ T cells and cytomegalovirus serostatus. At the level of the study: Healthy Belgian adult donors included about nine CMV-positive and some 23 CMV-negative people.

Methods used by the authors: After removing out-of-frame reads, 2 million to 2.5 million distinct TCRbeta sequences remained. Here immunoSEQ multiplex PCR was the method, and the copy in TCRdb shows in-frame clones only, minus some. The DNA gave D and trimming, while V, J and clone size come from that table. Found here are about 100,000 clones, roughly 80% of them singletons; the top ten hold about 3.5%. The CDR3 extends over 16 amino acids. The germline V gene has CDR1 MDHEN and CDR2 SYDVKM. V was trimmed by 5 bases and J by 2 bases, leaving 19 bases between them. The sort gate was single viable CD3+CD4+CD8-CD45RO+ cells for memory CD4+ T cells. Serum IgG to CMV pp150, pp28, p38 and p52 defined serostatus. This clone was counted ten times or more. The antigen is unknown. Study-level findings and limits: Of 150 to 200 reported CMV TCRbeta sequences, roughly 70 were found in memory CD4+ repertoires.

The V call is TRBV28, the J call TRBJ2-7; D remains ambiguous. Material for sequencing was memory CD4+ T cells from blood. The sequence was collected from an adult in good health and CMV-seropositive. CDR3 coding DNA: TGTGCCAGCAGTCTCCCCCCTCACACCGGACCCTACGAGCAGTACTTC. Encoded protein: CASSLPPHTGPYEQYF.